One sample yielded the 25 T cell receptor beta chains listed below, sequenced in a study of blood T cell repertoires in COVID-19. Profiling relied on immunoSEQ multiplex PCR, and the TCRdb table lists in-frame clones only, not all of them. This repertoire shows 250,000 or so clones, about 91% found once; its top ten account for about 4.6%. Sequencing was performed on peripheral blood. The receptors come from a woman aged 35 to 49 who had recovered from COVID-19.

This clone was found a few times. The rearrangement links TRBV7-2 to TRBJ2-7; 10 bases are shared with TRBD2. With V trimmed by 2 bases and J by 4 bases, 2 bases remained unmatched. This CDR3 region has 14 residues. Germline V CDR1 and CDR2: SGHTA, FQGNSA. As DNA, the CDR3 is TGTGCCAGCAGCTTAAATAGCGGGAGGTACGAGCAGTACGTC. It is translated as CASSLNSGRYEQYV.

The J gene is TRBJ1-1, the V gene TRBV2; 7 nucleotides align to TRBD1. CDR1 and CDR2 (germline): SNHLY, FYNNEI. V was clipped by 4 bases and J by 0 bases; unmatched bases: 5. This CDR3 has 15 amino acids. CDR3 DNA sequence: TGTGCCAGCAGTGTAAGGGACAGATTGAACACTGAAGCTTTCTTT. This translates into CASSVRDRLNTEAFF.

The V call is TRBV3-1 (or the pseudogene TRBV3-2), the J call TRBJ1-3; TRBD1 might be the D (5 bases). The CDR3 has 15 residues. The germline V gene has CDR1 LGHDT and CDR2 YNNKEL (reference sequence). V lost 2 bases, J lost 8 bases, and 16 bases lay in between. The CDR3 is CASSQQGTGVDTIYF. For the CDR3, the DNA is TGTGCCAGCAGCCAACAGGGTACCGGAGTGGACACCATATATTTT.

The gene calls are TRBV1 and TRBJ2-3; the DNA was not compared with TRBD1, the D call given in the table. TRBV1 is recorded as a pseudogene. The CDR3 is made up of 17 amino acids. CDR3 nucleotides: TGCACCAGCAGCCAGAACTTTCCGGGACACTTTTTAGATACGCAGTATTTT. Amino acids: CTSSQNFPGHFLDTQYF.

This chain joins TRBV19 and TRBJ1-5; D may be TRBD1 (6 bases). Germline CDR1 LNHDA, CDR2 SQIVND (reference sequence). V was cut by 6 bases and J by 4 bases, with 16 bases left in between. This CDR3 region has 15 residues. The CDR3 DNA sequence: TGTGCCAGTAGATACTGGACAGACGGAAATCAGCCCCAGCATTTT. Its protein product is CASRYWTDGNQPQHF. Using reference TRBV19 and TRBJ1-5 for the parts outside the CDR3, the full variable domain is DGGITQSPKYLFRKEGQNVTLSCEQNLNHDAMYWYRQDPGQGLRLIYYSQIVNDFQKGDIAEGYSVSREKKESFPLTVTSAQKNPTAFYLCASRYWTDGNQPQHFGDGTRLSIL.

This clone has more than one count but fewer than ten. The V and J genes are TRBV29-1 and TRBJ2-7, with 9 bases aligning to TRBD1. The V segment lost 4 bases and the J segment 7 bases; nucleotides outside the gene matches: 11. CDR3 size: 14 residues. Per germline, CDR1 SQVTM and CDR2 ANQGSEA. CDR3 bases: TGCAGCGTTGTGGTGGGGACAGGGAGAGGGGAGCAGTACTTC. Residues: CSVVVGTGRGEQYF.

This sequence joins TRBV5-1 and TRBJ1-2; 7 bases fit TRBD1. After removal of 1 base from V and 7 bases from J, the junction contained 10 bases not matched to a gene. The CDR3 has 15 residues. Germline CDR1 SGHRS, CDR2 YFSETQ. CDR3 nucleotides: TGCGCCAGCAGCTTGACTGGTCAGGGGGAAAGTGGCTACACCTTC. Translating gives CASSLTGQGESGYTF.

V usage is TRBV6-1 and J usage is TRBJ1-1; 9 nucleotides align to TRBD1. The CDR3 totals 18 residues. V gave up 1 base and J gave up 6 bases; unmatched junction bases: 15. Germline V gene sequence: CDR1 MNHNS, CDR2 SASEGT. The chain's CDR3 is CASSEVGQGSLISSEAFF. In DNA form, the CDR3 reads TGTGCCAGCAGTGAAGTCGGACAGGGGTCCCTTATCTCGTCTGAAGCTTTCTTT.

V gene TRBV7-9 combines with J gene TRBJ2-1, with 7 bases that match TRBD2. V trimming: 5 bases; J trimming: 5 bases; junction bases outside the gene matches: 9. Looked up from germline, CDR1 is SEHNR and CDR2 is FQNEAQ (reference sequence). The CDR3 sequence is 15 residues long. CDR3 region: CASSQTSAGHNEQFF. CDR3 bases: TGTGCCAGCAGCCAAACTAGCGCCGGCCACAATGAGCAGTTCTTC.

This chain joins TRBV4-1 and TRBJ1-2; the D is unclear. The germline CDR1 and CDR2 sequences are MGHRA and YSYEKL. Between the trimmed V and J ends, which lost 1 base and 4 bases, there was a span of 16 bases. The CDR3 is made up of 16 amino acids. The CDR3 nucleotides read TGCGCCAGCAGCCAAGCCGACATCCAGATGGTCTATGGCTACACCTTC. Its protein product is CASSQADIQMVYGYTF.

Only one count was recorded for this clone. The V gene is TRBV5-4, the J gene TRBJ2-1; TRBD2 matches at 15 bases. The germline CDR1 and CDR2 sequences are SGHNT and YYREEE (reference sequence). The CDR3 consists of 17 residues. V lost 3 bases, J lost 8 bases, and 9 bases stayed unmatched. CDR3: CASSSGLAGGLVDEQFF. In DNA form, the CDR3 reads TGTGCCAGCAGCTCCGGACTAGCGGGGGGGTTGGTGGATGAGCAGTTCTTC.

The DNA of the CDR3 is TGTGCCAGCAGCTTAAACAGGGTAGTCACAGATACGCAGTATTTT. Translated: CASSLNRVVTDTQYF. This chain joins TRBV13 and TRBJ2-3; possibly TRBD1 for D (6 bases). V was pared by 2 bases and J by 2 bases, with 11 bases between. The CDR3 sequence is 15 residues long. Germline CDR1 reads PRHDT; CDR2 reads FYEKMQ (reference sequence).

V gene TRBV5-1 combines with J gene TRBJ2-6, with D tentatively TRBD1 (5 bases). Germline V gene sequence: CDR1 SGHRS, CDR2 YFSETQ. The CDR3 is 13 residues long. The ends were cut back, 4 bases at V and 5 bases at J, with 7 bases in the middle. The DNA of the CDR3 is TGCGCCAGCAGCCAGGACAGGGCCAACGTCCTGACTTTC. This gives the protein CASSQDRANVLTF. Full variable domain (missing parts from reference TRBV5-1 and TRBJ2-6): KAGVTQTPRYLIKTRGQQVTLSCSPISGHRSVSWYQQTPGQGLQFLFEYFSETQRNKGNFPGRFSGRQFSNSRSEMNVSTLELGDSALYLCASSQDRANVLTFGAGSRLTVL.

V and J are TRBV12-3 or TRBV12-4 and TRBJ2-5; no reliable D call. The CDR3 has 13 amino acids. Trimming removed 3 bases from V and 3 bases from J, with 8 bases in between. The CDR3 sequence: CASSLPSEETQYF. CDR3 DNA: TGTGCCAGCAGTTTGCCTAGTGAAGAGACCCAGTACTTC.

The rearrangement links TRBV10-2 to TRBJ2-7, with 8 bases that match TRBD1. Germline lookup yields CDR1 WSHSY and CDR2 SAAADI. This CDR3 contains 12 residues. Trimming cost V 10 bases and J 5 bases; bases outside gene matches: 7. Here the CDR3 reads CAIDRGEHEQYF. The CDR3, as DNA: TGCGCCATCGACAGGGGTGAGCACGAGCAGTACTTC.

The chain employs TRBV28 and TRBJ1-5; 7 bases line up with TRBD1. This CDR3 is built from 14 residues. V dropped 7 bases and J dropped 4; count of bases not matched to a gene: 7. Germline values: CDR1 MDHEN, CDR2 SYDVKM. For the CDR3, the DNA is TGTGCCAGCAACACAGGGGTGAGGAATCAGCCCCAGCATTTT. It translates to CASNTGVRNQPQHF.

The CDR3 sequence: CSASHLALEETQYF. As DNA, the CDR3 is TGCAGTGCTAGTCACCTAGCTCTAGAGGAGACCCAGTACTTC. The chain has TRBV20-1 and TRBJ2-5; a weak D match, TRBD2 (5 bases). Germline CDR1 is DFQATT and CDR2 is SNEGSKA (reference sequence). This CDR3 is built from 14 residues. Trimming shortened V by 3 bases and J by 5 bases, and 16 bases separated the two germline ends.

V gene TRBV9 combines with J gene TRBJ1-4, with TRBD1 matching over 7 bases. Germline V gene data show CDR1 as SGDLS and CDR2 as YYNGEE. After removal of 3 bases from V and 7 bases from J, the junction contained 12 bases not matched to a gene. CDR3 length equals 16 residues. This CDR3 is CASSERTGVGTEKLFF. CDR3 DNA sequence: TGTGCCAGCAGCGAAAGAACAGGGGTTGGGACTGAAAAACTGTTTTTT.

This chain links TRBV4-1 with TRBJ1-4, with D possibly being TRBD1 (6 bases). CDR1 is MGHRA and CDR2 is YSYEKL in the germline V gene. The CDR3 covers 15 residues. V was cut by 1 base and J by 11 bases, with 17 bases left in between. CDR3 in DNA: TGCGCCAGCAGCCAAGGGGCGACAGGTGAAAGGAAACTGTTTTTT. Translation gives CASSQGATGERKLFF.

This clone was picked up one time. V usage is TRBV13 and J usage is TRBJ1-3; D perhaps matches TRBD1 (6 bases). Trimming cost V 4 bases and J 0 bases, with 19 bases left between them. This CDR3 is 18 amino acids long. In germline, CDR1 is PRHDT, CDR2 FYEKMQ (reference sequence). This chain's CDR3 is CASSSIGGPASSGNTIYF. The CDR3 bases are TGTGCCAGCAGCTCTATAGGGGGTCCGGCTTCCTCTGGAAACACCATATATTTT.

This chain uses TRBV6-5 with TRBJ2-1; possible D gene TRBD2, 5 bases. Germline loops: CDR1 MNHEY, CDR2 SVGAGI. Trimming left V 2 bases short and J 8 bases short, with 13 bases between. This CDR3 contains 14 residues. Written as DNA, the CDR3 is TGTGCCAGCAGTTACACCAAACTAGGCGATGAGCAGTTCTTC. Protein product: CASSYTKLGDEQFF.

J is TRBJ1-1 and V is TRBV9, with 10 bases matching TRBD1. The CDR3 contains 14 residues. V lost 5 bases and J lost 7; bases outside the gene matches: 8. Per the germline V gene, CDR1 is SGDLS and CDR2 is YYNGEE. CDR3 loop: CASSKGQGVGEAFF. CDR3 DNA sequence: TGTGCCAGCAGTAAAGGACAGGGGGTGGGTGAAGCTTTCTTT. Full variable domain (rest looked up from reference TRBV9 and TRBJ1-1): DSGVTQTPKHLITATGQRVTLRCSPRSGDLSVYWYQQSLDQGLQFLIQYYNGEERAKGNILERFSAQQFPDLHSELNLSSLELGDSALYFCASSKGQGVGEAFFGQGTRLTVV.

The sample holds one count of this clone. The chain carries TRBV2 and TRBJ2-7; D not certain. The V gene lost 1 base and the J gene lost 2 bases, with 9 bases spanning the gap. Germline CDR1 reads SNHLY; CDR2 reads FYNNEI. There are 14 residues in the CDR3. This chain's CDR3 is CASSEGMAPYEQYF. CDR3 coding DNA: TGTGCCAGCAGTGAAGGAATGGCTCCCTACGAGCAGTACTTC.

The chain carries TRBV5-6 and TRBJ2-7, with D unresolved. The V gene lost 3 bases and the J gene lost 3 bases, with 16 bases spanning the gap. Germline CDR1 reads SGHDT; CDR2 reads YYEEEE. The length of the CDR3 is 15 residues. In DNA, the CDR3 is TGTGCCAGCAGCTCCACTGTGCGTGAGGTCTACGAGCAGTACTTC. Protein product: CASSSTVREVYEQYF.

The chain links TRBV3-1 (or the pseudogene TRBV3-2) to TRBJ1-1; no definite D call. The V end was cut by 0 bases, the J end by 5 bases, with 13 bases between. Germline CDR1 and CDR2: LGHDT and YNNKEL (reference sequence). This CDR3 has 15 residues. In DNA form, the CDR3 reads TGTGCCAGCAGCCAAGATACCGGAGGGATTACTGAAGCTTTCTTT. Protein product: CASSQDTGGITEAFF.